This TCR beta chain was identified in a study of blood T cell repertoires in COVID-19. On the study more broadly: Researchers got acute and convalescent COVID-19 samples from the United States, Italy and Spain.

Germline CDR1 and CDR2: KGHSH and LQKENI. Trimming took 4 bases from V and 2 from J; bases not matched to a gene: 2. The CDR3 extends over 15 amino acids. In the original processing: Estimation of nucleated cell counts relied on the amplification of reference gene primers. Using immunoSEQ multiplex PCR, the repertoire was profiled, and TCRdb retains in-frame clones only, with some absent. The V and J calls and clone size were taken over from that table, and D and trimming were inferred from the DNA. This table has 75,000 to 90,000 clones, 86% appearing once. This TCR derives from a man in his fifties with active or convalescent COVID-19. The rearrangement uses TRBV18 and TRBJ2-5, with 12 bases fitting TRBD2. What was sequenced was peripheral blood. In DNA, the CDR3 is TGTGCCAGCTCACGGGGACTAGCGGGTCAAGAGACCCAGTACTTC. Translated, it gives CASSRGLAGQETQYF.